These 25 T cell receptor beta chains originate from one sample sequenced in a study of beta chain features in type 1 diabetes. Expressed TCRB transcripts were sequenced after all isolated RNA was converted to cDNA. Libraries were prepared by immunoSEQ multiplex PCR; TCRdb keeps only in-frame clonotypes and omits some of them. This sample has about 130,000 clones, with just over 9% found just once. The sequencing input was central memory CD4+ T cells from blood. The receptors here all came from a man between 18 and 29 years old in good health.

This clone was seen a handful of times. The chain uses TRBV27 and TRBJ2-6; 10 bases align to TRBD1. The CDR3 runs to 16 residues. After removal of 6 bases from V and 1 base from J, the junction contained 3 bases not matched to a gene. In germline, CDR1 is MNHEY, CDR2 SMNVEV (reference sequence). The CDR3 bases are TGTGCCAGCAGGAGACAGGGGGCGTCTGGGGCCAACGTCCTGACTTTC. Translating it yields CASRRQGASGANVLTF.

The rearrangement joins TRBV5-1 to TRBJ2-3, with TRBD2 matching 9 bases. The germline gives CDR1 SGHRS, CDR2 YFSETQ. J gave up 3 bases and V 4 bases, and 9 bases lay outside the gene matches. CDR3 size: 16 residues. As DNA, the CDR3 is TGCGCCAGCAGCCTGGGCGCTAGCGGGGAAACAGATACGCAGTATTTT. Its protein is CASSLGASGETDTQYF.

This clone has a handful of counts. The chain carries TRBV9 and TRBJ2-7; possibly TRBD2 for D (5 bases). CDR3 length: 15 residues. The germline CDR1 and CDR2 sequences are SGDLS and YYNGEE. With 0 bases removed from V and 4 bases from J, the gap between germline ends came to 14 bases. The CDR3 loop reads CASSVVPGIVYEQYF. The CDR3 DNA reads TGTGCCAGCAGCGTAGTCCCGGGGATCGTTTACGAGCAGTACTTC.

This clone was counted ten times or more. The V call is TRBV5-6, the J call TRBJ2-3; D remains ambiguous. CDR3 length equals 14 residues. Trimming took off 0 bases at V and 2 bases at J, with 7 bases between the two ends. CDR1 and CDR2 from the germline V gene are SGHDT and YYEEEE. The CDR3 sequence is CASSLGQYTDTQYF. The CDR3 DNA reads as TGTGCCAGCAGCTTGGGCCAGTACACAGATACGCAGTATTTT.

This clone was recorded a few times. V usage is TRBV30 and J usage is TRBJ2-2; 10 bases agree with TRBD1. CDR1 GTSNPN and CDR2 SVGIG come from the germline V gene (reference sequence). Trimming cost V 1 base and J 12 bases; bases outside gene matches: 14. This CDR3 spans 16 amino acids. The DNA for the CDR3 is TGTGCCTGGAGTGACCCCCCGGGACAGGGGTCGGTTAAGCTGTTTTTT. Residues: CAWSDPPGQGSVKLFF.

This clone has more than one count but fewer than ten. This chain links TRBV28 with TRBJ2-7, with 8 bases matching TRBD1. The V gene end was trimmed by 5 bases and the J gene end by 5 bases; junction bases not matched to a gene: 8. Germline lookup yields CDR1 MDHEN and CDR2 SYDVKM. The CDR3 runs to 14 residues. In DNA, the CDR3 is TGTGCCAGCAGTCCCAACCGGGACAGGCACGAGCAGTACTTC. Translation: CASSPNRDRHEQYF.

The CDR3 bases are TGCAGTGCTAGAGATCTCTATGGCTACACCTTC. This codes for CSARDLYGYTF. The genes are TRBV20-1 and TRBJ1-2; no definite D call. Germline CDR1 reads DFQATT; CDR2 reads SNEGSKA (reference sequence). This CDR3 spans 11 amino acids. V was pared by 0 bases and J by 4 bases, with 3 bases between.

J is TRBJ2-3 and V is TRBV6-6, with 9 bases aligning to TRBD2. Losses at the gene ends were 0 bases for V and 6 bases for J; bases not matched to a gene: 4. CDR1 and CDR2 from the germline V gene are MNHNY and SVGAGI (reference sequence). This CDR3 region has 15 residues. DNA for the CDR3: TGTGCCAGCAGTTACTCGGCTAGCGGGGCTGATACGCAGTATTTT. Protein sequence: CASSYSASGADTQYF.

The table lists this clone with a few counts. CDR3 protein: CASSYSSSSTYEQYF. CDR3 bases: TGTGCCAGCAGTTACTCGAGTAGTTCCACCTACGAGCAGTACTTC. This rearrangement joins TRBV6-5 to TRBJ2-7; D remains unclear. With 0 bases removed from V and 2 bases from J, the gap between germline ends came to 11 bases. There are 15 residues in the CDR3. Germline CDR1 MNHEY, CDR2 SVGAGI.

Written as DNA, the CDR3 is TGTGCCAGCAGTGAAGCTTGGGACAACTACGAGCAGTACTTC. It is translated as CASSEAWDNYEQYF. The V and J genes are TRBV2 and TRBJ2-7; maybe TRBD1 (6 bases). The CDR3 extends over 14 amino acids. Between the trimmed V and J ends, which lost 0 bases and 3 bases, there was a span of 9 bases. Germline V gene data show CDR1 as SNHLY and CDR2 as FYNNEI.

The CDR3 loop reads CAWRSPLPSYEQYF. In nucleotides, the CDR3 is TGTGCCTGGAGGAGTCCCCTTCCCTCCTACGAGCAGTACTTC. The chain uses TRBV30 and TRBJ2-7; D call uncertain. Germline CDR1 and CDR2: GTSNPN and SVGIG (reference sequence). The V gene lost 3 bases and the J gene lost 0 bases, with 12 bases spanning the gap. The CDR3 contains 14 residues.

The sample holds a few counts of this clone. The chain combines TRBV14 with TRBJ2-2, with D unresolved. V gave up 0 bases and J gave up 3 bases, with 5 bases separating them. This CDR3 contains 14 residues. Looked up from germline, CDR1 is SGHDN and CDR2 is FVKESK. CDR3 in DNA: TGTGCCAGCAGCCAAGAGAGATACACCGGGGAGCTGTTTTTT. Protein sequence: CASSQERYTGELFF.

This clone was picked up a small number of times. The chain employs TRBV18 and TRBJ1-2; 8 bases are a match to TRBD1. CDR1 is KGHSH and CDR2 is LQKENI in the germline V gene. V shed 2 bases and J 4 bases; nucleotides not matched to a gene: 3. There are 14 residues in the CDR3. This CDR3 reads CASSPGTGAYGYTF. DNA for the CDR3: TGTGCCAGCTCACCAGGGACAGGAGCCTATGGCTACACCTTC.

The V gene is TRBV9, the J gene TRBJ2-7; D is unresolved. CDR1 is SGDLS and CDR2 is YYNGEE in the germline V gene. CDR3 length: 15 residues. The V and J ends lost 0 bases and 4 bases respectively, with 14 bases between them. The DNA for the CDR3 is TGTGCCAGCAGCGTAGCTCCGGTCGACGGGTACGAGCAGTACTTC. This encodes CASSVAPVDGYEQYF. The full variable domain, in which reference TRBV9 and TRBJ2-7 provide the parts outside the CDR3, is DSGVTQTPKHLITATGQRVTLRCSPRSGDLSVYWYQQSLDQGLQFLIQYYNGEERAKGNILERFSAQQFPDLHSELNLSSLELGDSALYFCASSVAPVDGYEQYFGPGTRLTVT.

This clone was seen only a few times. The DNA of the CDR3 is TGTGCCAGCAGCAGGACTAGCCTCGGTGAGCAGTTCTTC. It encodes CASSRTSLGEQFF. This sequence joins TRBV7-3 and TRBJ2-1; TRBD2 aligns across 8 bases. The length of the CDR3 is 13 residues. CDR1 and CDR2 (germline): SGHTA, FQGTGA. The ends lost 5 bases at V and 9 bases at J; junction bases unmatched: 6.

This clone was seen a few times. The chain links TRBV28 to TRBJ1-2; TRBD1 aligns across 7 bases. The V gene's germline CDR1 is MDHEN and CDR2 SYDVKM. The CDR3 sequence is 13 residues long. V was pared by 5 bases and J by 4 bases, with 4 bases of the junction left unmatched. CDR3 in DNA: TGTGCCAGCAGTCCGGACAGGACCTATGGCTACACCTTC. This translates into CASSPDRTYGYTF.

This clone has more than one count but fewer than ten. The CDR3 spells CASSSISGGPGQYF. In DNA, the CDR3 is TGTGCCAGCAGTTCTATTTCGGGGGGGCCAGGGCAGTACTTC. The chain links TRBV27 to TRBJ2-7; 8 bases match TRBD2. J lost 9 bases, V lost 4 bases, and 11 bases had no gene match. The CDR3 spans 14 residues. The germline V gene has CDR1 MNHEY and CDR2 SMNVEV (reference sequence).

In this sample, this clone turned up a few times. This chain links TRBV4-2 with TRBJ2-1; 8 bases line up with TRBD2. The CDR3 is 15 amino acids. Trimming took 5 bases from V and 4 from J; bases not matched to a gene: 7. Germline assignment: CDR1 LGHNA and CDR2 YNFKEQ. The DNA for the CDR3 is TGTGCCAGCAGCTCCCGGGGGGGCGATTACAATGAGCAGTTCTTC. It translates to CASSSRGGDYNEQFF.

This clone was counted once. The chain employs TRBV5-1 and TRBJ1-4; D perhaps matches TRBD1 (6 bases). Germline V gives CDR1 SGHRS, CDR2 YFSETQ. V was clipped by 4 bases and J by 7 bases, with 11 bases between them. The CDR3 spans 13 residues. CDR3 in amino acids: CASSPQGIEKLFF. The DNA of the CDR3 is TGCGCCAGCAGCCCACAGGGAATTGAAAAACTGTTTTTT.

The V and J genes are TRBV2 and TRBJ2-7; a possible D gene is TRBD1 (6 bases). The CDR3 sequence is 14 residues long. Trimming left V 4 bases short and J 7 bases short, with 17 bases between. The V gene's germline CDR1 is SNHLY and CDR2 FYNNEI. CDR3 coding DNA: TGTGCCAGCAGTGGGGGACAAGGCCCCCTGGAGCAGTACTTC. This codes for CASSGGQGPLEQYF.

This clone was seen more than once but under ten times. This chain links TRBV6-5 with TRBJ2-7; D might be TRBD2 (5 bases). Per the germline V gene, CDR1 is MNHEY and CDR2 is SVGAGI. The CDR3 is made up of 15 amino acids. Trimming cost V 6 bases and J 3 bases, with 18 bases left between them. As DNA, the CDR3 is TGTGCCAGCAGCCTCCGGGATAAAGGAATCTACGAGCAGTACTTC. It codes for CASSLRDKGIYEQYF.

The J gene is TRBJ2-7, the V gene TRBV19; the match to TRBD1 covers 8 bases. This CDR3 region has 13 residues. Per germline, CDR1 LNHDA and CDR2 SQIVND (reference sequence). With V trimmed by 3 bases and J by 3 bases, 1 base remained unmatched. The CDR3 coding sequence is TGTGCCAGTAGTATTGGGACAGGCTACGAGCAGTACTTC. Translation: CASSIGTGYEQYF.

This clone was recorded a few times. The rearrangement uses TRBV6-1 and TRBJ1-6; 10 bases line up with TRBD1. The CDR3 runs to 14 residues. Germline assignment: CDR1 MNHNS and CDR2 SASEGT. V trimming: 3 bases; J trimming: 8 bases; junction bases outside the gene matches: 1. The CDR3 nucleotides are TGTGCCAGCAGTGATGGACAGGGGGATTCACCCCTCCACTTT. Its protein is CASSDGQGDSPLHF.

This chain uses TRBV5-6 with TRBJ2-5, with D possibly TRBD1 on 6 matching bases. Trimming stripped 6 bases from V and 4 bases from J, with 13 bases between. Germline lookup yields CDR1 SGHDT and CDR2 YYEEEE. This CDR3 comprises 13 residues. CDR3: CASTSQGRETQYF. CDR3 sequence (DNA): TGTGCCAGCACGTCACAGGGTCGAGAGACCCAGTACTTC.

This clone was observed a handful of times. This sequence joins TRBV30 and TRBJ2-7; 7 bases are shared with TRBD2. V dropped 5 bases and J dropped 2; count of bases not matched to a gene: 9. This CDR3 spans 14 amino acids. Germline loops: CDR1 GTSNPN, CDR2 SVGIG (reference sequence). CDR3 coding DNA: TGTGCCTGGGGGGCGCTCGGGGGGACCTACGAGCAGTACTTC. It yields the protein CAWGALGGTYEQYF.